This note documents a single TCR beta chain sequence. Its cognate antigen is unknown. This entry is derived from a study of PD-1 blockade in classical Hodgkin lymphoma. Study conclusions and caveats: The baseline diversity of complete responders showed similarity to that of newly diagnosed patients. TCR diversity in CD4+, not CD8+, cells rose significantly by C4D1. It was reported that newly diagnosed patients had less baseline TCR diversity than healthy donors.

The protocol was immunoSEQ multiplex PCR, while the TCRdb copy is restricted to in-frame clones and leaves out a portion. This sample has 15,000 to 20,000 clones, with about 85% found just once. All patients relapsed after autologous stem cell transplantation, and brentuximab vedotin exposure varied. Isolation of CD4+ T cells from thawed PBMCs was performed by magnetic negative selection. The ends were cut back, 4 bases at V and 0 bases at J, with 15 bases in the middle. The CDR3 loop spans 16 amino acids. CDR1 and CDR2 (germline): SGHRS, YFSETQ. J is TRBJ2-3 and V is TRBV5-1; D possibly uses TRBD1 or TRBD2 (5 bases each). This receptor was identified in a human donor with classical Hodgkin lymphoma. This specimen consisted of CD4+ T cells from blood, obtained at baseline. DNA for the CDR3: TGCGCCAGCAGCCTGGGGCCAGCGGCTAGCACAGATACGCAGTATTTT. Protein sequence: CASSLGPAASTDTQYF.